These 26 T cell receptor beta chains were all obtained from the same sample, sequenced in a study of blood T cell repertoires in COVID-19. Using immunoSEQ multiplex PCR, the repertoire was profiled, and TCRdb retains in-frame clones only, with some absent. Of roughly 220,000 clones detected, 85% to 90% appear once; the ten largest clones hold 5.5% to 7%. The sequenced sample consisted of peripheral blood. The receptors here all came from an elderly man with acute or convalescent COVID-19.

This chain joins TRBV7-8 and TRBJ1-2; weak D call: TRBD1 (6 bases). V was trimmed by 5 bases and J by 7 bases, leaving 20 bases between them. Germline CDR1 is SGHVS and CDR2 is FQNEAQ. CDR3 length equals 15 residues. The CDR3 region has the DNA TGTGCCAGCAGCCCCGCTGTGGGGGCGTGGGGTGGCTACACCTTC. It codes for CASSPAVGAWGGYTF.

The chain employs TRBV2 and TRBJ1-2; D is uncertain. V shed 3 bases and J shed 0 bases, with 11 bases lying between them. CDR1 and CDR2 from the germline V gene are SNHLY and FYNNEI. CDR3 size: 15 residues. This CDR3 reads CASSEVSLANYGYTF. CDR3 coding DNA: TGTGCCAGCAGTGAGGTCAGCCTAGCTAACTATGGCTACACCTTC.

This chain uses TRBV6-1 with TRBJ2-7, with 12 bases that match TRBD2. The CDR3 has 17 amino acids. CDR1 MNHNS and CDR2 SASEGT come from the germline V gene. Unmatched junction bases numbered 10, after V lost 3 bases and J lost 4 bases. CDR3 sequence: CASSDRLTSGSTYEQYF. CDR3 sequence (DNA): TGTGCCAGCAGTGATCGATTGACTAGCGGGAGTACGTACGAGCAGTACTTC.

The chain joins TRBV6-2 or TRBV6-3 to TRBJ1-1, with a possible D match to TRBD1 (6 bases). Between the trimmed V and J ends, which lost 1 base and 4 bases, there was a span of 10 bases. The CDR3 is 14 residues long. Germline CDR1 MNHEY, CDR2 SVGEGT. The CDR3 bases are TGTGCCAGCAGTTACTTAGTACAGGGCACTGAAGCTTTCTTT. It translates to CASSYLVQGTEAFF.

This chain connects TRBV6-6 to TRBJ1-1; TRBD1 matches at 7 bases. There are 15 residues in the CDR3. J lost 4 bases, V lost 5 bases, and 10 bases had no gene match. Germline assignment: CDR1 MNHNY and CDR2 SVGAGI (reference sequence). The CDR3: CASSQQGTRGTEAFF. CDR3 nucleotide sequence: TGTGCCAGCAGTCAACAGGGGACGCGGGGCACTGAAGCTTTCTTT.

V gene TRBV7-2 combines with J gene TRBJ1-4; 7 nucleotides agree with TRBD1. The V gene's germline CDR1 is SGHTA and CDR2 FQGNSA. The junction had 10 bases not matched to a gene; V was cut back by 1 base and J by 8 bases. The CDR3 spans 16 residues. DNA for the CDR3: TGTGCCAGCAGCTTAGGAAGTACAGGGGCGGGCGAAAAACTGTTTTTT. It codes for CASSLGSTGAGEKLFF.

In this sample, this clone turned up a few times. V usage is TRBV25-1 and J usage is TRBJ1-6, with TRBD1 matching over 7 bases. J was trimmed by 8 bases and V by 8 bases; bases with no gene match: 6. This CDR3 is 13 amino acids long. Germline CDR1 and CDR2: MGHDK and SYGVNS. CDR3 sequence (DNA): TGTGCCAGCGGAAGGCAGGGGGATTCACCCCTCCACTTT. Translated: CASGRQGDSPLHF.

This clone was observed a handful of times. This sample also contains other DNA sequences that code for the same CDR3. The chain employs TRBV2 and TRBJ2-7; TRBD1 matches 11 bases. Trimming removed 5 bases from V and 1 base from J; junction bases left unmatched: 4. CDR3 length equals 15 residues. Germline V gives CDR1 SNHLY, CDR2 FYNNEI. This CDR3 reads CASSNRDRGSYEQYF. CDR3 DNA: TGTGCCAGCAGTAACCGGGACAGGGGGTCCTACGAGCAGTACTTC.

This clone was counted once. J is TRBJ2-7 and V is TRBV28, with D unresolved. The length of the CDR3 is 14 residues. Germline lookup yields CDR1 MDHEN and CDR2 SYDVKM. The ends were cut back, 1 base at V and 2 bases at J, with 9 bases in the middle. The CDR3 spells CASSLLVQAYEQYF. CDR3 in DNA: TGTGCCAGCAGTTTATTGGTCCAGGCCTACGAGCAGTACTTC.

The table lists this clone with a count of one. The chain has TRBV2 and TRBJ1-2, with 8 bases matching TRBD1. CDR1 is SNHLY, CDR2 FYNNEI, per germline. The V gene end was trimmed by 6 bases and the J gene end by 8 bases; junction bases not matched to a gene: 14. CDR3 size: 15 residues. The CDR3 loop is CASRARQGLPSGYTF. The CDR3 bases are TGTGCCAGCAGGGCCCGACAGGGGCTCCCCTCCGGCTACACCTTC.

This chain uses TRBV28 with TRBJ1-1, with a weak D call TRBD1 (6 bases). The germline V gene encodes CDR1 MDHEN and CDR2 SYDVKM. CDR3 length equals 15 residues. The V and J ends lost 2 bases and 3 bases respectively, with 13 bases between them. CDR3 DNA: TGTGCCAGCAGTTTAGGCGGGGGCCTGTACACTGAAGCTTTCTTT. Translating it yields CASSLGGGLYTEAFF.

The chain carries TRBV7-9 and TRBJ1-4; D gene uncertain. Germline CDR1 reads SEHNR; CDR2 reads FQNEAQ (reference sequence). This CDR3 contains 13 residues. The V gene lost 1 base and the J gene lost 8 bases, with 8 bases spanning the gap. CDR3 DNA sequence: TGTGCCAGCAGCTTAGAACCACTCGAAAAACTGTTTTTT. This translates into CASSLEPLEKLFF.

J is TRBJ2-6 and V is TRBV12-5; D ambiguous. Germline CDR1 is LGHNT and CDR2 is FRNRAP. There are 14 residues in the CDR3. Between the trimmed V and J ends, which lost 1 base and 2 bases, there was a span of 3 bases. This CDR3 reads CASGLAAGANVLTF. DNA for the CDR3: TGTGCTAGTGGTTTGGCGGCTGGGGCCAACGTCCTGACTTTC.

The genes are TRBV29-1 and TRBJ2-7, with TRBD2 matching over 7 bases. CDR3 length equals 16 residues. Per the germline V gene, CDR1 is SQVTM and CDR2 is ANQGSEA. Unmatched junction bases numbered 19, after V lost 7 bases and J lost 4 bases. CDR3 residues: CSAYREDKTYHYEQYF. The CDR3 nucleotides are TGCAGCGCGTATCGGGAGGACAAGACTTATCATTACGAGCAGTACTTC.

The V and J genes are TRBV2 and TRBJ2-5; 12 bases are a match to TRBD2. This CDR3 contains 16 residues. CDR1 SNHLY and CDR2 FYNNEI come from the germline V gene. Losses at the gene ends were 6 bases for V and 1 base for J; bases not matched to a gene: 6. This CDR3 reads CASRKTSGSFQETQYF. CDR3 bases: TGTGCCAGCAGGAAGACTAGCGGGAGTTTCCAAGAGACCCAGTACTTC.

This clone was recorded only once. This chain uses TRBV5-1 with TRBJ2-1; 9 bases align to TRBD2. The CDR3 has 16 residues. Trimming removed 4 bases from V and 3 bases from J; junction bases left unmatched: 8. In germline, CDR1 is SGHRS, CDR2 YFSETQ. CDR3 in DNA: TGCGCCAGCAGCGCCTACGGGACTAGCTTCTACAATGAGCAGTTCTTC. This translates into CASSAYGTSFYNEQFF.

The CDR3 reads CASSEHGTSGTYEQYF. CDR3 nucleotides: TGTGCCAGCAGTGAACACGGGACTAGCGGGACGTACGAGCAGTACTTC. The chain recombines TRBV28 with TRBJ2-7; 13 bases are shared with TRBD2. The CDR3 runs 16 residues. The trim removed 5 bases at V and 4 bases at J, leaving 8 bases unmatched. Germline V gene sequence: CDR1 MDHEN, CDR2 SYDVKM.

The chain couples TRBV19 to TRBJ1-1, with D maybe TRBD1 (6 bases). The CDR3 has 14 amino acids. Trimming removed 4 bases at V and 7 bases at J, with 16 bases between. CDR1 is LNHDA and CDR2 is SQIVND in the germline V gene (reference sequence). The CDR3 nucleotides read TGTGCCAGTAGTACCTCGCGTAACAGGGTTGAAGCTTTCTTT. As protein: CASSTSRNRVEAFF.

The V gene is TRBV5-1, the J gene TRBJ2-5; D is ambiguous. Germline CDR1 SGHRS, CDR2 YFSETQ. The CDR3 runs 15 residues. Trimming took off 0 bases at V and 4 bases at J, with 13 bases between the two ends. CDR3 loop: CASSLANLARETQYF. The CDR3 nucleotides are TGCGCCAGCAGCTTGGCGAATTTGGCACGAGAGACCCAGTACTTC.

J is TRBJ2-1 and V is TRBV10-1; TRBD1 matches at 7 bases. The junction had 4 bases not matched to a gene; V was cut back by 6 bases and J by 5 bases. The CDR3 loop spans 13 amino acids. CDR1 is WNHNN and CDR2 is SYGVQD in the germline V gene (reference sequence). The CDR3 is CASSGQVHNEQFF. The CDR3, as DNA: TGCGCCAGCAGCGGACAGGTCCACAATGAGCAGTTCTTC.

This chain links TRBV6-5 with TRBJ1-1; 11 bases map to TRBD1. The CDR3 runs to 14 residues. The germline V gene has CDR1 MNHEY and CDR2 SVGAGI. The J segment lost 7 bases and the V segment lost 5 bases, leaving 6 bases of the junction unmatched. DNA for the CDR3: TGTGCCAGCAGTAGTCCGGGACAGGGGGATGAAGCTTTCTTT. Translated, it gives CASSSPGQGDEAFF.

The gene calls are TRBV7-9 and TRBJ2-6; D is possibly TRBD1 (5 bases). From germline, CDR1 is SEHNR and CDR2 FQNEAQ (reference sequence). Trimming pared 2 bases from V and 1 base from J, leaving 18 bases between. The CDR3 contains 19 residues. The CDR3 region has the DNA TGTGCCAGCAGCTTACAATTCCGGACACCGCTTTCTGGGGCCAACGTCCTGACTTTC. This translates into CASSLQFRTPLSGANVLTF.

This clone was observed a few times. The CDR3 here is CASSRGLGETQYF. DNA for the CDR3: TGTGCCAGCAGTCGGGGGCTAGGAGAGACCCAGTACTTC. V is TRBV6-6 and J is TRBJ2-5; D tentatively reads TRBD1 or TRBD2 (6 bases each). This CDR3 contains 13 residues. V was shortened by 5 bases and J by 4 bases, with 11 bases between the two germline ends. The germline CDR1 and CDR2 sequences are MNHNY and SVGAGI (reference sequence).

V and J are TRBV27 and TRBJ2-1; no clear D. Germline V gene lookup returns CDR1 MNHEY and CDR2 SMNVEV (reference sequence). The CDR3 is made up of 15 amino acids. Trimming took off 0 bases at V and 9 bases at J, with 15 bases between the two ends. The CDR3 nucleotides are TGTGCCAGCAGTTTATCCATCGAACCAGGCCGTGAGCAGTTCTTC. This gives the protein CASSLSIEPGREQFF.

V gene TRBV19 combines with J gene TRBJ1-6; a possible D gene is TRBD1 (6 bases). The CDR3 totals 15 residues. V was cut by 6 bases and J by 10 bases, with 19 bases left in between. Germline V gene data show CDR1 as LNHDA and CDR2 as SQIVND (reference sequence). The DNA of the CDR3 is TGTGCCAGTAGCACGGCCGCGGGGGCGCGGTCACCCCTCCACTTT. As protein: CASSTAAGARSPLHF. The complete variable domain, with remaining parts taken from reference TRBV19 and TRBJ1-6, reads DGGITQSPKYLFRKEGQNVTLSCEQNLNHDAMYWYRQDPGQGLRLIYYSQIVNDFQKGDIAEGYSVSREKKESFPLTVTSAQKNPTAFYLCASSTAAGARSPLHFGNGTRLTVT.

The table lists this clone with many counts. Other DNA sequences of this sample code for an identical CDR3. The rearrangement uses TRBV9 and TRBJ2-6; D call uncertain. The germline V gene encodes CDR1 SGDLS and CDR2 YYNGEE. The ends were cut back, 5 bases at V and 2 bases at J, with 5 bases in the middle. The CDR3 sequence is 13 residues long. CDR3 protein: CASSSAGANVLTF. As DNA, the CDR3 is TGTGCCAGCAGTTCGGCTGGGGCCAACGTCCTGACTTTC.